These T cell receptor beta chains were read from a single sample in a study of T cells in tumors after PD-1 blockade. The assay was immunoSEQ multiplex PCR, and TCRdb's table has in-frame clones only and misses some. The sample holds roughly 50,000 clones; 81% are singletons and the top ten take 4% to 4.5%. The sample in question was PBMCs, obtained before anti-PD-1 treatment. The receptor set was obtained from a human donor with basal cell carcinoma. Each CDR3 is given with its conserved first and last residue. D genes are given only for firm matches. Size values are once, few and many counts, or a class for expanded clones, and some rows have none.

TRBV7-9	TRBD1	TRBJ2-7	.	CASSSSLGDREAHEQYF	TGTGCCAGCAGCTCCTCTCTGGGGGACAGGGAGGCCCACGAGCAGTACTTC
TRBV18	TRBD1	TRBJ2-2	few	CASSPSSTGTVNTGELFF	TGTGCCAGCTCACCATCCTCAACCGGGACAGTTAACACCGGGGAGCTGTTTTTT
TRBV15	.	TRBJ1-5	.	CATSRDEVPQHF	TGTGCCACCAGCAGAGATGAGGTTCCCCAGCATTTT
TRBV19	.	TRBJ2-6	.	CASTPGGANVLTF	TGTGCCAGTACACCAGGTGGGGCCAACGTCCTGACTTTC
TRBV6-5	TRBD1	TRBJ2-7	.	CASSYSSYRGSYEQYF	TGTGCCAGCAGTTACTCGAGTTACAGGGGCTCCTACGAGCAGTACTTC
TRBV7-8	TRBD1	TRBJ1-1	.	CASSLGTGNTEAFF	TGTGCCAGCAGCTTAGGGACAGGGAACACTGAAGCTTTCTTT
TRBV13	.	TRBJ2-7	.	CASSPGVPYEQYF	TGTGCCAGCAGCCCCGGAGTACCTTACGAGCAGTACTTC
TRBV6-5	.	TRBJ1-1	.	CASILNRMSTEAFF	TGTGCCAGCATCCTCAATAGGATGAGCACTGAAGCTTTCTTT
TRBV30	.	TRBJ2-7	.	CAWRGPGLMSWEQYF	TGTGCCTGGAGGGGTCCGGGACTCATGTCGTGGGAGCAGTACTTC
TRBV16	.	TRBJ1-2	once	CASSQHPGGGNGYTF	TGTGCCAGCAGCCAACATCCCGGTGGGGGTAATGGCTACACCTTC
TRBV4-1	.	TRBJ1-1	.	CASSKNGFMNTEAFF	TGCGCCAGCAGCAAGAACGGATTCATGAACACTGAAGCTTTCTTT
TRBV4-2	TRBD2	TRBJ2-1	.	CASSQETGGFYNEQFF	TGTGCCAGCAGCCAAGAGACGGGGGGATTCTACAATGAGCAGTTCTTC
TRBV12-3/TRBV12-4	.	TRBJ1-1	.	CASSWQRNTEAFF	TGTGCCAGCAGCTGGCAGAGAAACACTGAAGCTTTCTTT
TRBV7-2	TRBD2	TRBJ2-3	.	CASSLTSGGPDTQYF	TGTGCCAGCAGCTTGACTAGCGGGGGACCAGATACGCAGTATTTT
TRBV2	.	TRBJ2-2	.	CASSRGRNTGELFF	TGTGCCAGCAGCAGGGGTCGTAACACCGGGGAGCTGTTTTTT
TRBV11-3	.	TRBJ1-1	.	CASSLQTNTEAFF	TGTGCCAGCAGCTTACAGACCAACACTGAAGCTTTCTTT
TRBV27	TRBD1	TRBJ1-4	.	CASKRTGIGAEKLFF	TGTGCCAGCAAGCGGACAGGCATTGGAGCAGAAAAACTGTTTTTT
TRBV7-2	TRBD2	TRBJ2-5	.	CASSLGTSGEGETQYF	TGTGCCAGCAGCTTGGGGACTAGCGGGGAGGGAGAGACCCAGTACTTC
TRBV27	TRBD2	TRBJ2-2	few	CASSPSGHGELFF	TGTGCCAGCAGTCCTAGCGGGCACGGGGAGCTGTTTTTT
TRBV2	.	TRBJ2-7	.	CASSGEQGGNYEQYF	TGTGCCAGCAGTGGTGAGCAGGGGGGAAACTACGAGCAGTACTTC